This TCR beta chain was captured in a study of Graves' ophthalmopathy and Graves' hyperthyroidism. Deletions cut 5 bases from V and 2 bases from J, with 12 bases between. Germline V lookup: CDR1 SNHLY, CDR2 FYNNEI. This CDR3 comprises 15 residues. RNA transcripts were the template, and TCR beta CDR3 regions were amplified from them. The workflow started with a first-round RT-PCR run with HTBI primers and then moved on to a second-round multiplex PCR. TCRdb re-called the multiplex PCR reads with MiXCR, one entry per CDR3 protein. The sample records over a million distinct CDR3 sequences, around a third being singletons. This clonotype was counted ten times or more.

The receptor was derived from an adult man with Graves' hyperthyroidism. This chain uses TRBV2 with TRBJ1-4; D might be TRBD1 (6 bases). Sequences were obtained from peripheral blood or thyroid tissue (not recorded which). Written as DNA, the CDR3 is TGTGCCAGCAGTTTCAAAGGGGGGACTAATGAAAAACTGTTTTTT. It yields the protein CASSFKGGTNEKLFF. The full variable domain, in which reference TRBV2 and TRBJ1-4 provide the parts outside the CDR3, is EPEVTQTPSHQVTQMGQEVILRCVPISNHLYFYWYRQILGQKVEFLVSFYNNEISEKSEIFDDQFSVERPDGSNFTLKIRSTKLEDSAMYFCASSFKGGTNEKLFFGSGTQLSVL.